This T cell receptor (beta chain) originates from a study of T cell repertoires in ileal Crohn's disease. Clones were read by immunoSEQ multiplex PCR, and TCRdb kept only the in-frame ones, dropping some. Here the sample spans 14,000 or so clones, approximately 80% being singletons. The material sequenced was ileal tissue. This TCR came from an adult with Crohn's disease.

CDR3 amino acids: CASRGAGSDTQYF. CDR3 nucleotides: TGTGCCAGCAGAGGGGCGGGATCAGATACGCAGTATTTT. The chain recombines TRBV28 with TRBJ2-3, with D perhaps matching TRBD2 (6 bases). This CDR3 has 13 residues. Germline loops: CDR1 MDHEN, CDR2 SYDVKM. V gave up 6 bases and J gave up 4 bases, with 11 bases separating them.